Shown below are 15 T cell receptor beta chains from a single sample sequenced in a study of T-cell reconstitution after alpha-beta-depleted transplantation in children. Construction of the TCRbeta library involved unique molecular identifiers. TCRdb re-called the PCR reads through MiXCR, storing one row per CDR3 protein. The repertoire holds about 500,000 distinct CDR3 sequences, with 30% to 35% as singletons. The sequenced sample was PBMCs from the stem cell graft donor, obtained from the stem cell graft. These receptors came from a human donor who donated a stem cell graft to a child with aplastic anemia.

The V call is TRBV5-5, the J call TRBJ2-7; 14 positions agree with TRBD2. V was clipped by 4 bases and J by 6 bases; unmatched bases: 6. CDR1 and CDR2 from the germline V gene are SGHKS and YYEKEE (reference sequence). The CDR3 has 15 amino acids. This CDR3 reads CASSPGLAGGSEQYV. CDR3 DNA sequence: TGTGCCAGCAGCCCCGGACTAGCGGGAGGTTCCGAGCAGTACGTC.

The V call is TRBV20-1, the J call TRBJ1-5; 8 bases are shared with TRBD1. The germline V gene encodes CDR1 DFQATT and CDR2 SNEGSKA (reference sequence). This CDR3 has 13 residues. Trimming at V came to 6 bases and at J to 6 bases, leaving 7 bases not matched to a gene. CDR3 in DNA: TGCAGTGCCAAAACAGGGGGAACTCAGCCCCAGCATTTT. Its translation is CSAKTGGTQPQHF.

The J gene is TRBJ2-1, the V gene TRBV12-3 or TRBV12-4; no definite D call. Trimming stripped 6 bases from V and 0 bases from J, with 18 bases between. This CDR3 has 17 residues. Here the CDR3 reads CASSSGRITSSYNEQFF. The CDR3 DNA reads as TGTGCCAGCAGCTCCGGACGCATCACGAGCTCCTACAATGAGCAGTTCTTC.

The CDR3 loop is CASSQLAGYEQYF. The DNA of the CDR3 is TGTGCCAGCAGCCAACTAGCGGGCTACGAGCAGTACTTC. The chain carries TRBV3-1 and TRBJ2-7; 8 bases match TRBD2. CDR3 length: 13 amino acids. Looked up from germline, CDR1 is LGHDT and CDR2 is YNNKEL (reference sequence). The ends lost 2 bases at V and 3 bases at J; junction bases unmatched: 0.

This clonotype was detected only a few times. The gene calls are TRBV4-2 and TRBJ1-2; D may be TRBD1 (6 bases). The V end lost 0 bases, the J end lost 8 bases, and 16 bases lay between the germline ends. The CDR3 runs 15 residues. CDR1 LGHNA and CDR2 YNFKEQ come from the germline V gene. CDR3 nucleotides: TGTGCCAGCAGCCAAGATCCCAGGGGCGCGGAAGGCTACACCTTC. It yields the protein CASSQDPRGAEGYTF.

V gene TRBV20-1 combines with J gene TRBJ2-1; 7 bases agree with TRBD2. This CDR3 region has 13 residues. J was trimmed by 8 bases and V by 0 bases; bases with no gene match: 4. Germline CDR1 is DFQATT and CDR2 is SNEGSKA (reference sequence). CDR3 DNA: TGCAGTGCTAGAGATTGGCTAGCGGATGAGCAGTTCTTC. Amino acids: CSARDWLADEQFF.

This clonotype was seen a single time. This rearrangement joins TRBV18 to TRBJ1-3, with no clear D. Germline V lookup: CDR1 KGHSH, CDR2 LQKENI. The CDR3 totals 15 residues. V was pared by 2 bases and J by 0 bases, with 8 bases between. CDR3 nucleotide sequence: TGTGCCAGCTCACCAGTCAGCCTCTCTGGAAACACCATATATTTT. It codes for CASSPVSLSGNTIYF.

V gene TRBV6-2 or TRBV6-3 combines with J gene TRBJ1-1; perhaps TRBD1 as D (5 bases). Germline values: CDR1 MNHEY, CDR2 SVGEGT. CDR3 length: 15 amino acids. With 6 bases removed from V and 3 bases from J, the gap between germline ends came to 17 bases. The CDR3 bases are TGTGCCAGCAGCCCCCAGGGAGGGGTAGACACTGAAGCTTTCTTT. Translation: CASSPQGGVDTEAFF.

This sequence joins TRBV30 and TRBJ2-1; D unresolved. Germline V gene data show CDR1 as GTSNPN and CDR2 as SVGIG (reference sequence). V was clipped by 0 bases and J by 10 bases, with 7 bases between them. The CDR3 covers 11 residues. CDR3 loop: CAWSVFGEQFF. The DNA for the CDR3 is TGTGCCTGGAGTGTCTTCGGGGAGCAGTTCTTC. Supplemented by reference TRBV30 and TRBJ2-1, the full variable domain reads SQTIHQWPATLVQPVGSPLSLECTVEGTSNPNLYWYRQAAGRGLQLLFYSVGIGQISSEVPQNLSASRPQDRQFILSSKKLLLSDSGFYLCAWSVFGEQFFGPGTRLTVL.

The J gene is TRBJ1-1, the V gene TRBV18; D is uncertain. Trimming removed 0 bases at V and 8 bases at J, with 16 bases between. This CDR3 region has 15 residues. Germline CDR1 and CDR2: KGHSH and LQKENI. CDR3 in amino acids: CASSPPEGGRVEAFF. The CDR3 nucleotides read TGTGCCAGCTCACCACCGGAAGGAGGGAGAGTGGAAGCTTTCTTT.

V and J are TRBV29-1 and TRBJ2-4, with D possibly called TRBD1 or TRBD2 (5 bases each). In germline, CDR1 is SQVTM, CDR2 ANQGSEA. Trimming pared 4 bases from V and 1 base from J, leaving 14 bases between. The CDR3 spans 15 residues. The CDR3, as DNA: TGCAGCGTTGTCAGGGAATGGGGGGCCAAAAACATTCAGTACTTC. As protein: CSVVREWGAKNIQYF.

The chain joins TRBV29-1 to TRBJ2-5, with 8 bases that match TRBD1. CDR3 size: 14 residues. Trimming removed 4 bases from V and 7 bases from J; junction bases left unmatched: 11. Germline V lookup: CDR1 SQVTM, CDR2 ANQGSEA. The CDR3 reads CSVGVGGTGGTQYF. For the CDR3, the DNA is TGCAGCGTTGGAGTCGGCGGGACAGGAGGGACCCAGTACTTC.

This clonotype was recorded a few times. The CDR3 DNA is TGTGCCAGCAGCGTTCCTAGCGGGAGGCTTTACAATGAGCAGTTCTTC. Protein sequence: CASSVPSGRLYNEQFF. The rearrangement joins TRBV7-9 to TRBJ2-1, with TRBD2 matching 11 bases. V shed 5 bases and J 4 bases; nucleotides not matched to a gene: 7. The CDR3 loop spans 16 amino acids. Per the germline V gene, CDR1 is SEHNR and CDR2 is FQNEAQ (reference sequence).

This rearrangement joins TRBV3-1 to TRBJ1-1; D might be TRBD1 (5 bases). V lost 1 base, J lost 7 bases, and 13 bases lay in between. The germline V gene encodes CDR1 LGHDT and CDR2 YNNKEL (reference sequence). CDR3 length equals 14 residues. In DNA form, the CDR3 reads TGTGCCAGCAGCCAAGTGGCCGGGGGGAGTGAAGCTTTCTTT. Translation gives CASSQVAGGSEAFF.

This clonotype appeared many times. The gene calls are TRBV7-8 and TRBJ2-7; TRBD2 matches at 8 bases. Germline assignment: CDR1 SGHVS and CDR2 FQNEAQ. This CDR3 contains 17 residues. V trimming: 5 bases; J trimming: 0 bases; junction bases outside the gene matches: 12. As DNA, the CDR3 is TGTGCCAGCAGCCTACCCCGGGGACTAGTCCTCTCCTACGAGCAGTACTTC. Protein: CASSLPRGLVLSYEQYF.